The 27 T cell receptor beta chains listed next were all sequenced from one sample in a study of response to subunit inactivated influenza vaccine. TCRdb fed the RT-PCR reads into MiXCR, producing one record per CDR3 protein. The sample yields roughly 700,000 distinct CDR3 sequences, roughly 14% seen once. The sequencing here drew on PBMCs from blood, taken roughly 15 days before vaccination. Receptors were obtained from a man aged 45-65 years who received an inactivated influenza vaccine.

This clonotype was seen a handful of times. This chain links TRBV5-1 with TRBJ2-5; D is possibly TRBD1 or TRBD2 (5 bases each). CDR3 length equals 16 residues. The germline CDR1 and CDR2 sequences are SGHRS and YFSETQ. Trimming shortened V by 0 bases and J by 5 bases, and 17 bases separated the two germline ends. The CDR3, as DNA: TGCGCCAGCAGCTTGGATTCCGGGACCCTGCGGGAGACCCAGTACTTC. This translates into CASSLDSGTLRETQYF.

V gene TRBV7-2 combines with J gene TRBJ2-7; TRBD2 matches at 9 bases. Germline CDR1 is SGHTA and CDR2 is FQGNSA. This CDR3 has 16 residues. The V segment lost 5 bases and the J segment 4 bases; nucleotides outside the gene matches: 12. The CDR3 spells CASSPSPVGLAYEQYF. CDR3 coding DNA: TGTGCCAGCAGCCCCTCCCCCGTAGGACTAGCGTACGAGCAGTACTTC.

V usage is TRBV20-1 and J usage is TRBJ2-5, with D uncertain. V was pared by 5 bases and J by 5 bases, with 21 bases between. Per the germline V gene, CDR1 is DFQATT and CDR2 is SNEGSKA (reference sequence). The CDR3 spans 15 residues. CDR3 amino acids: CSAALQGFATETQYF. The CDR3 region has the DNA TGCAGTGCTGCCCTACAAGGGTTTGCTACGGAGACCCAGTACTTC.

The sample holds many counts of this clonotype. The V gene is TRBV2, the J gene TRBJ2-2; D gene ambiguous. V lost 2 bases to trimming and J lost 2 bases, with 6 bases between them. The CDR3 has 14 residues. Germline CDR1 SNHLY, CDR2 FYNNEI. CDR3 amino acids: CASSERTNTGELFF. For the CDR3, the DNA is TGTGCCAGCAGTGAACGGACCAACACCGGGGAGCTGTTTTTT.

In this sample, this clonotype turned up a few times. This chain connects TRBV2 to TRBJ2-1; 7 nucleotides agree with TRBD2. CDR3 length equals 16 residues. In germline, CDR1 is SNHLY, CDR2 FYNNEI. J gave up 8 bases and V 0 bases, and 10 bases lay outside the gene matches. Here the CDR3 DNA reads TGTGCCAGCAGTGAAGCAGCGGGAAGGAGCGGAGATGAGCAGTTCTTC. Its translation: CASSEAAGRSGDEQFF.

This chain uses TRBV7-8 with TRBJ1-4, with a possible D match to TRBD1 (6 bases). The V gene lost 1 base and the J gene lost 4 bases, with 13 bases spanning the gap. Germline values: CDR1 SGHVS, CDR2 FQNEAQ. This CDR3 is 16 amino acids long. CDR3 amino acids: CASSLEGGTGNEKLFF. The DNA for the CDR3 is TGTGCCAGCAGCTTAGAGGGGGGGACGGGTAATGAAAAACTGTTTTTT.

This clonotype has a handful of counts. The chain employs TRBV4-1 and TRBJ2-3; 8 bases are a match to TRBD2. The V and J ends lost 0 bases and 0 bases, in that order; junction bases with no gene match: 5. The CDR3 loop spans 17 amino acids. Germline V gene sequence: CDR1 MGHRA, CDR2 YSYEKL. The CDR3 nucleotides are TGCGCCAGCAGCCAAGATTTCCTAGCGGGTAGCACAGATACGCAGTATTTT. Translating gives CASSQDFLAGSTDTQYF.

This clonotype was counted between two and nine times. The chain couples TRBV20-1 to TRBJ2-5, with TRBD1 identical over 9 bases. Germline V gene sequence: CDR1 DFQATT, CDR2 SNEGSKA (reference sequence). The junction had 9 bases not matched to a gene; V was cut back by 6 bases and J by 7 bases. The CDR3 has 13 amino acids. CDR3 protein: CSAPRQGVVTQYF. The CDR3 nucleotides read TGCAGTGCACCCAGACAGGGGGTTGTGACCCAGTACTTC.

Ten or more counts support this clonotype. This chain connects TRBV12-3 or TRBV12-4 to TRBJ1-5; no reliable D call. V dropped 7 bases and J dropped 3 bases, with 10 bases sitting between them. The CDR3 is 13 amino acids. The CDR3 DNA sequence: TGTGCCAGCACCCCAGCCTCCAATCAGCCCCAGCATTTT. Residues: CASTPASNQPQHF.

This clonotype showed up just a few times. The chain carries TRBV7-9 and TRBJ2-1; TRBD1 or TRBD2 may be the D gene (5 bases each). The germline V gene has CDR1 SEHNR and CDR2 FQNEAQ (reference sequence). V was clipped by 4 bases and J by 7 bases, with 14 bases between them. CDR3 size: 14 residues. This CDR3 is CASSWGRPENEQFF. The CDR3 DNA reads TGTGCCAGCAGCTGGGGACGGCCGGAGAATGAGCAGTTCTTC.

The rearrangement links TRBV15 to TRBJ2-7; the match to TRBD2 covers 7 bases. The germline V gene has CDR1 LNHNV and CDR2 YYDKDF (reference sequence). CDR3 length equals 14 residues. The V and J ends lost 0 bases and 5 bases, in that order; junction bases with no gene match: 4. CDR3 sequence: CATSRDPLADEQYF. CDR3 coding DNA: TGTGCCACCAGCAGAGATCCGCTAGCGGACGAGCAGTACTTC.

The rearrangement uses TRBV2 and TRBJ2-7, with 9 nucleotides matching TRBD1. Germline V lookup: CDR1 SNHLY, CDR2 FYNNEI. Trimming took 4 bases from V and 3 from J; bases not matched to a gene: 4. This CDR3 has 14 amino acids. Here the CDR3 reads CASSGGQGFYEQYF. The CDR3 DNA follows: TGTGCCAGCAGTGGGGGACAGGGATTCTACGAGCAGTACTTC.

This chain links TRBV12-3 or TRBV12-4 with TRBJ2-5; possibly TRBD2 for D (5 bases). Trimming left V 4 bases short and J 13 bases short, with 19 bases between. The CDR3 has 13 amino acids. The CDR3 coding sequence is TGTGCCAGCAGTTCCTACTCGACCGGGAACAGGTACTTC. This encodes CASSSYSTGNRYF.

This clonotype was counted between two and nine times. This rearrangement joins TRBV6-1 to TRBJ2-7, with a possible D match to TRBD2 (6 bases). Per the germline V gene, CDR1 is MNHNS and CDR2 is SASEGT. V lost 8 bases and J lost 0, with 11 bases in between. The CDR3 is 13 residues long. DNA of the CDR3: TGTGCCAGCGGGGCGGGAAGCTCCTACGAGCAGTACTTC. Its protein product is CASGAGSSYEQYF.

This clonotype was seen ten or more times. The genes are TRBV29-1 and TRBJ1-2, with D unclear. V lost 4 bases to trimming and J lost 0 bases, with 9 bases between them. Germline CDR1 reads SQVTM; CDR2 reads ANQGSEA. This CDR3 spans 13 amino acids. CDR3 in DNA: TGCAGCGTTGCGCTTAGTGCTAACTATGGCTACACCTTC. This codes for CSVALSANYGYTF.

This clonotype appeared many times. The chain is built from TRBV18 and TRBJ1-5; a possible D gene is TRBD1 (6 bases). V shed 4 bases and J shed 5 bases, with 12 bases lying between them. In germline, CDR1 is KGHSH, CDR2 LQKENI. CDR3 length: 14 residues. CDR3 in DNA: TGTGCCAGCTCACGGGTCGGGGGCTATCAGCCCCAGCATTTT. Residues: CASSRVGGYQPQHF.

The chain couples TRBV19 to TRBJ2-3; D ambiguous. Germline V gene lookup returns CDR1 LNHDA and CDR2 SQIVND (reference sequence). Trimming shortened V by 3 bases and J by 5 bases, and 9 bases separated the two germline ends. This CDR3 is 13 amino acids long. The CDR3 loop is CASSMGTGDTQYF. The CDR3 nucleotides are TGTGCCAGTAGTATGGGTACCGGAGATACGCAGTATTTT.

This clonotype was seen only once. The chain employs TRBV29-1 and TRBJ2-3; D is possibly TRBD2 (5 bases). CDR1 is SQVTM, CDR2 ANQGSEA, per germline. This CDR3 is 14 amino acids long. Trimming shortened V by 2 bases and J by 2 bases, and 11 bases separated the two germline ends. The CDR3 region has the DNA TGCAGCGTTGAACCAGACTATTCCACAGATACGCAGTATTTT. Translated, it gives CSVEPDYSTDTQYF.

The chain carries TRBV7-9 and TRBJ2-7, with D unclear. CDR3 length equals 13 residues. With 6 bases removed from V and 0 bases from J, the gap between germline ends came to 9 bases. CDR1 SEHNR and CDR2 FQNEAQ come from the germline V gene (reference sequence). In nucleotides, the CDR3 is TGTGCCAGCAGATCACTCAACTCCTACGAGCAGTACTTC. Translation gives CASRSLNSYEQYF.

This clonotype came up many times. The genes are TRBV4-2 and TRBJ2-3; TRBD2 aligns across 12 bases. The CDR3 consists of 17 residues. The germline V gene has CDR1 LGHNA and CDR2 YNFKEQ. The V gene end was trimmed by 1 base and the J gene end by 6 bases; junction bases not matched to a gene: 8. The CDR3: CASSQGASGRASDTQYF. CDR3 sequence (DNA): TGTGCCAGCAGCCAAGGCGCTAGCGGGAGGGCCTCCGATACGCAGTATTTT.

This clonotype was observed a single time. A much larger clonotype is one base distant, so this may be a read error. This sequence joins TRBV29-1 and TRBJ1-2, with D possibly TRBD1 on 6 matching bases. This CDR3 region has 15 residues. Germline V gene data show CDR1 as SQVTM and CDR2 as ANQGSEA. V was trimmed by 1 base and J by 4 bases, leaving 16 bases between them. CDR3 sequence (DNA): TGCAGCGTTGAAGGTACGGACAGAATCCCCTATGGCTACACCTTC. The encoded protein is CSVEGTDRIPYGYTF.

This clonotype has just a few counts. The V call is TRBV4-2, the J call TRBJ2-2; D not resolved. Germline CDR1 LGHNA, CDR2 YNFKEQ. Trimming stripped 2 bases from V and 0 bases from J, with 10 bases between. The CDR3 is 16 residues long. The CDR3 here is CASSQTPAANTGELFF. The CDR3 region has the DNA TGTGCCAGCAGCCAAACGCCTGCCGCGAACACCGGGGAGCTGTTTTTT.

The CDR3: CASSLRPRGNTEAFF. CDR3 nucleotides: TGTGCCAGCAGTTTACGCCCCCGGGGGAACACTGAAGCTTTCTTT. The J gene is TRBJ1-1, the V gene TRBV27, with D hard to call. Germline lookup yields CDR1 MNHEY and CDR2 SMNVEV (reference sequence). The CDR3 runs to 15 residues. The germline V and J ends were trimmed by 2 bases and 1 base, with 11 bases remaining between them.

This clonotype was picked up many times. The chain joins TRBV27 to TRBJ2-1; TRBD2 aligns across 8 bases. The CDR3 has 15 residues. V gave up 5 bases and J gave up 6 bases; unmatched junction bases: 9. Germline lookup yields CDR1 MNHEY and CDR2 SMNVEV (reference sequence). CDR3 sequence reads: CASSHTGTRINEQFF. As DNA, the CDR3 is TGTGCCAGCAGTCACACCGGGACTAGAATCAATGAGCAGTTCTTC.

For the CDR3, the DNA is TGCAGTGCTTACTACAGGGGCAGCTCCTACAATGAGCAGTTCTTC. Translating gives CSAYYRGSSYNEQFF. V and J are TRBV20-1 and TRBJ2-1, with 7 bases fitting TRBD1. This CDR3 contains 15 residues. Germline values: CDR1 DFQATT, CDR2 SNEGSKA (reference sequence). The ends lost 5 bases at V and 0 bases at J; junction bases unmatched: 7.

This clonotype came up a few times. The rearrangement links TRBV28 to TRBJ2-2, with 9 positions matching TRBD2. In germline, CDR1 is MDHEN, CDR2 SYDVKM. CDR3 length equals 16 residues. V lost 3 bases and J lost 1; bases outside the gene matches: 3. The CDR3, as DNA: TGTGCCAGCAGTTTCAGACTAGCGGTGAACACCGGGGAGCTGTTTTTT. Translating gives CASSFRLAVNTGELFF.

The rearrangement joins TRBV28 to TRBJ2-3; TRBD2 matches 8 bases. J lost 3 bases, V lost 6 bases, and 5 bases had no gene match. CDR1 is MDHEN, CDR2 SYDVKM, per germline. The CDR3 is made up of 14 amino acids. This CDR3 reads CASRVAGLTDTQYF. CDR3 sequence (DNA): TGTGCCAGCAGGGTAGCGGGACTGACAGATACGCAGTATTTT. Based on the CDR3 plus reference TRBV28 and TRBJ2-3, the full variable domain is DVKVTQSSRYLVKRTGEKVFLECVQDMDHENMFWYRQDPGLGLRLIYFSYDVKMKEKGDIPEGYSVSREKKERFSLILESASTNQTSMYLCASRVAGLTDTQYFGPGTRLTVL.